This T cell receptor (beta chain) appears in the sequencing data of a study of vaccination and CD4 T cells after COVID-19. Noted treatment: roughly 10-day PBMC culture with coronavirus spike peptide pools or control peptides (ViraFEST assay). Worth noting for this clonotype: Its specificity is not known. A junction end diverges from the germline sequence, so it may reflect a read error.

CDR1 and CDR2 from the germline V gene are MNHNS and SASEGT. The CDR3 has 14 amino acids. With the Oncomine TCR Beta short-read assay, DNA from cultured CD4+ T cells was sequenced. TCRdb processed the PCR reads anew with MiXCR; each CDR3 protein has one entry. The top ten hold 28% of the sample, which has about 7,100 distinct CDR3 sequences, around two thirds seen once. This sequence was found in a human donor who had recovered from COVID-19. The rearrangement joins TRBV6-1 to TRBJ2-3; 10 positions agree with TRBD1. Sample: CD4+ T cells from blood, cultured in vitro. CDR3 amino acids: CTSSGGQGTDTQYF. CDR3 nucleotides: TGTACCAGCAGTGGGGGACAGGGGACAGATACGCAGTATTTT.